This TCR beta chain stems from a study of blood T cell repertoires in COVID-19. CDR3 length: 15 amino acids. CDR1 MDHEN and CDR2 SYDVKM come from the germline V gene. J lost 7 bases, V lost 5 bases, and 11 bases had no gene match. Profiling relied on immunoSEQ multiplex PCR, and the TCRdb table lists in-frame clones only, not all of them. Among 53,000 or so clones listed, around nine tenths were seen once. The chain combines TRBV28 with TRBJ1-1, with 9 bases identical to TRBD1. Sample: peripheral blood. The TCR sequence derives from a human donor in a cohort sampled during active COVID-19. CDR3 sequence reads: CASSPPGQGGNEAFF. For the CDR3, the DNA is TGTGCCAGCAGTCCCCCGGGACAGGGAGGGAATGAAGCTTTCTTT.